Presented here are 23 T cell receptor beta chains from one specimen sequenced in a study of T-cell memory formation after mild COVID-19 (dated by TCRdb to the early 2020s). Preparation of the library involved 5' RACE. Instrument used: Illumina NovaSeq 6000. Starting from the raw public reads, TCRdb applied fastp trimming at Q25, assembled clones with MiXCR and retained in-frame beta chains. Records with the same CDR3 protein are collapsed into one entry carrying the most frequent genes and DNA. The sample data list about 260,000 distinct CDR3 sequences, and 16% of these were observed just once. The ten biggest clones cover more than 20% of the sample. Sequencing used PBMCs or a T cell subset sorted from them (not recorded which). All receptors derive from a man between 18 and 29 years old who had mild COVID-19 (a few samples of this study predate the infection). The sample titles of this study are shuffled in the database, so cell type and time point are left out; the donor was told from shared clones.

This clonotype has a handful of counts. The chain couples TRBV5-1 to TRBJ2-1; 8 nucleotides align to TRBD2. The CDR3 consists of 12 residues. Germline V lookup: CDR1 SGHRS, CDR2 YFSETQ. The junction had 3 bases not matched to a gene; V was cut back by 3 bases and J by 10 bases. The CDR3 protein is CASSYTSGEQFF. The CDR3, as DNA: TGCGCCAGCAGCTACACTAGCGGAGAGCAGTTCTTC.

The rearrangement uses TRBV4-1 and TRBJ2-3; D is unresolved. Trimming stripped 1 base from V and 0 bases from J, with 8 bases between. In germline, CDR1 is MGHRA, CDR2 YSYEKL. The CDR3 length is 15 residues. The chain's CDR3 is CASSQAAVSTDTQYF. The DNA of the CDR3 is TGCGCCAGCAGCCAAGCGGCGGTTAGCACAGATACGCAGTATTTT.

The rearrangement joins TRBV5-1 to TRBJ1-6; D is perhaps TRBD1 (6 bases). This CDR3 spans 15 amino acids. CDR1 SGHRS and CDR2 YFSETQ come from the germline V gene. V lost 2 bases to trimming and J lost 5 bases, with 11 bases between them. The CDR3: CASSFHRQDNSPLHF. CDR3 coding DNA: TGCGCCAGCAGCTTCCACAGACAGGATAATTCACCCCTCCACTTT. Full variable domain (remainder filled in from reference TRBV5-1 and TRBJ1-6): KAGVTQTPRYLIKTRGQQVTLSCSPISGHRSVSWYQQTPGQGLQFLFEYFSETQRNKGNFPGRFSGRQFSNSRSEMNVSTLELGDSALYLCASSFHRQDNSPLHFGNGTRLTVT.

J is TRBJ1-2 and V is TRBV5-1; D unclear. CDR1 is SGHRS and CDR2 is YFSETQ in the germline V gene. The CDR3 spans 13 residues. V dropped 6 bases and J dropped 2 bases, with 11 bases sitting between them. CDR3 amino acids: CASTGGRNYGYTF. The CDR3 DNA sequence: TGCGCCAGCACGGGAGGCCGGAACTATGGCTACACCTTC.

The CDR3 DNA reads TGTGCCACCAGTGATTTGGACTCAGAGACCCAGTACTTC. Translated: CATSDLDSETQYF. This chain links TRBV24-1 with TRBJ2-5; no clear D. The CDR3 runs 13 residues. V lost 0 bases and J lost 4, with 5 bases in between. The V gene's germline CDR1 is KGHDR and CDR2 SFDVKD.

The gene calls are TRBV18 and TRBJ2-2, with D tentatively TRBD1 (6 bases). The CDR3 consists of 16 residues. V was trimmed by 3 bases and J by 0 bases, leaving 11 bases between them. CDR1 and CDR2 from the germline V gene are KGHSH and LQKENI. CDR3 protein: CASSPRTAANTGELFF. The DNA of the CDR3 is TGTGCCAGCTCACCTCGGACAGCCGCGAACACCGGGGAGCTGTTTTTT.

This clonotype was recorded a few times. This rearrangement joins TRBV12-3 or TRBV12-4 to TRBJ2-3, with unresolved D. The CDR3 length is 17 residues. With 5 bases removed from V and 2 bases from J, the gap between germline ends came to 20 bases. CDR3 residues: CASSGERAHSPTDTQYF. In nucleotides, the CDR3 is TGTGCCAGCAGTGGGGAACGGGCACATTCTCCCACAGATACGCAGTATTTT.

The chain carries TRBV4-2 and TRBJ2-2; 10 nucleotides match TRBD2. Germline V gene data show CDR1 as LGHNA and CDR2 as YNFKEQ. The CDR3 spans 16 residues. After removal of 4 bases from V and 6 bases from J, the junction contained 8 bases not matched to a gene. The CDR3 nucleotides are TGTGCCAGCAGCCGGCTAGCGGGGGAAGAGGCCGGGGAGCTGTTTTTT. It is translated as CASSRLAGEEAGELFF.

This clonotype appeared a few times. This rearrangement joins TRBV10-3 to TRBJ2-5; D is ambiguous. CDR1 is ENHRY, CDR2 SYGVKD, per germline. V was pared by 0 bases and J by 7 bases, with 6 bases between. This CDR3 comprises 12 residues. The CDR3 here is CAISESSGTQYF. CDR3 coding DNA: TGTGCCATCAGTGAGTCATCAGGGACCCAGTACTTC.

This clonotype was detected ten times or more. The CDR3 is CASSLEFGETQYF. Here the CDR3 DNA reads TGCGCCAGCAGCTTGGAATTTGGAGAGACCCAGTACTTC. The gene calls are TRBV5-1 and TRBJ2-5; D gene ambiguous. Trimming removed 0 bases at V and 4 bases at J, with 7 bases between. Germline V CDR1 and CDR2: SGHRS, YFSETQ. This CDR3 contains 13 residues.

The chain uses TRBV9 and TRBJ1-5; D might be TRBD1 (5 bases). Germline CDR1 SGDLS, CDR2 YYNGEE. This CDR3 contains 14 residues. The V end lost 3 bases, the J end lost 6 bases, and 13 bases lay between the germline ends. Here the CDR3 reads CASSESGTTQPQHF. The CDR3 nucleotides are TGTGCCAGCAGCGAGTCCGGGACCACTCAGCCCCAGCATTTT.

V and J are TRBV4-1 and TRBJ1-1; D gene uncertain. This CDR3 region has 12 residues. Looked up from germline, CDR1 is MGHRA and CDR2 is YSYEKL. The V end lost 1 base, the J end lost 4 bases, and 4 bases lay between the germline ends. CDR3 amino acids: CASSQGATEAFF. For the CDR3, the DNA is TGCGCCAGCAGCCAAGGGGCCACTGAAGCTTTCTTT.

The CDR3 region is CSALRDRGDEQYF. The CDR3 DNA is TGCAGTGCTCTCCGGGACAGGGGGGACGAGCAGTACTTC. The chain has TRBV20-1 and TRBJ2-7; TRBD1 aligns across 11 bases. The CDR3 is 13 amino acids. Germline V lookup: CDR1 DFQATT, CDR2 SNEGSKA (reference sequence). J lost 5 bases, V lost 5 bases, and 5 bases had no gene match.

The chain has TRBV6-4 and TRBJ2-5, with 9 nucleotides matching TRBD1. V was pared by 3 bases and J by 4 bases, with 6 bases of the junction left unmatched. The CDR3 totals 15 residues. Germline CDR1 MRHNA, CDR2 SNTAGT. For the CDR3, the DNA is TGTGCCAGCAGTGAAAACAGGGGGCCCGGAGAGACCCAGTACTTC. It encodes CASSENRGPGETQYF.

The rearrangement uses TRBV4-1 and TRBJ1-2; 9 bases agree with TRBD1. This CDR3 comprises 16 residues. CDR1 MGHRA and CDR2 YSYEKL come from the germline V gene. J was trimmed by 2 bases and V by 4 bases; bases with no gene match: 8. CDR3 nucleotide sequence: TGCGCCAGCAGCCTTTCGGGACAGGGTATCAACTATGGCTACACCTTC. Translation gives CASSLSGQGINYGYTF.

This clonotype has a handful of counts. The CDR3: CASSPMGGDQPQHF. In nucleotides, the CDR3 is TGTGCCAGCAGTCCGATGGGGGGGGATCAGCCCCAGCATTTT. The V and J genes are TRBV12-3 or TRBV12-4 and TRBJ1-5, with D tentatively TRBD1 (5 bases). Trimming pared 5 bases from V and 5 bases from J, leaving 13 bases between. The CDR3 length is 14 residues.

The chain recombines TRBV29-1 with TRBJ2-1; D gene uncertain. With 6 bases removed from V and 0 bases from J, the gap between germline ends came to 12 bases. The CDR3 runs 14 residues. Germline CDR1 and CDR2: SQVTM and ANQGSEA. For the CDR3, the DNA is TGCAGCGTGGTTCCCCGGCGCTCCTACAATGAGCAGTTCTTC. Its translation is CSVVPRRSYNEQFF.

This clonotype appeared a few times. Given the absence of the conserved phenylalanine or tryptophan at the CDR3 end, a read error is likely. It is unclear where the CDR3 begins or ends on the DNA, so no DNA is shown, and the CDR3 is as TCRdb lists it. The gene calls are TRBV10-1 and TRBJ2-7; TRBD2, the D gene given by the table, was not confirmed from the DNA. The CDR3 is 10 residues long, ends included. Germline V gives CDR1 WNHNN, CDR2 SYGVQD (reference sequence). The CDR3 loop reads CASSEERGST.

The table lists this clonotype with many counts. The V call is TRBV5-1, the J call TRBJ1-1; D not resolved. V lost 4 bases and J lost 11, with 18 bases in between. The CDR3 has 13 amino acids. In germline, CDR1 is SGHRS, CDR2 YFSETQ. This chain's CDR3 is CASSPRPGDRAFF. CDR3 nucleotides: TGCGCCAGCAGCCCCCGTCCCGGGGATCGGGCTTTCTTT. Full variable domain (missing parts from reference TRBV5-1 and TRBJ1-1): KAGVTQTPRYLIKTRGQQVTLSCSPISGHRSVSWYQQTPGQGLQFLFEYFSETQRNKGNFPGRFSGRQFSNSRSEMNVSTLELGDSALYLCASSPRPGDRAFFGQGTRLTVV.

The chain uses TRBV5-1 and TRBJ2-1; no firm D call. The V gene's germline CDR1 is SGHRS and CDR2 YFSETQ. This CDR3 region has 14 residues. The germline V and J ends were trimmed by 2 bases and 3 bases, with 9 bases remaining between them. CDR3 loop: CASSFQDDYNEQFF. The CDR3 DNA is TGCGCCAGCAGCTTCCAGGACGACTACAATGAGCAGTTCTTC. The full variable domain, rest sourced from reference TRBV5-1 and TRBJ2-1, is KAGVTQTPRYLIKTRGQQVTLSCSPISGHRSVSWYQQTPGQGLQFLFEYFSETQRNKGNFPGRFSGRQFSNSRSEMNVSTLELGDSALYLCASSFQDDYNEQFFGPGTRLTVL.

Written as DNA, the CDR3 is TGTGCCAGCAGCTTTGGGCGAAATCAGCCCCAGCATTTT. This translates into CASSFGRNQPQHF. V usage is TRBV7-2 and J usage is TRBJ1-5; D is unclear. The CDR3 covers 13 residues. V was cut by 3 bases and J by 4 bases, with 7 bases left in between. Germline CDR1 is SGHTA and CDR2 is FQGNSA.

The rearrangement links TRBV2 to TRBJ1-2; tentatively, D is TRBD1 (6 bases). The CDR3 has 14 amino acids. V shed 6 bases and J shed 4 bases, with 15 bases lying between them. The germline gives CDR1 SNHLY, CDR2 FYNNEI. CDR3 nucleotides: TGTGCCAGCAGCGGGCGCCAGGGGCTCTATGGCTACACCTTC. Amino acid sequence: CASSGRQGLYGYTF.

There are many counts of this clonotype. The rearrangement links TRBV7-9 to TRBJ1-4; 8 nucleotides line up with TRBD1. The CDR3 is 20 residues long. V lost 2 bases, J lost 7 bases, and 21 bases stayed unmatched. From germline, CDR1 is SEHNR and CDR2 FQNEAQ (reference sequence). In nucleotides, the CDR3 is TGTGCCAGCAGCTTAAGGCCCTCGAGGGACAGGACGGTTTTGGGTGAAAAACTGTTTTTT. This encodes CASSLRPSRDRTVLGEKLFF.